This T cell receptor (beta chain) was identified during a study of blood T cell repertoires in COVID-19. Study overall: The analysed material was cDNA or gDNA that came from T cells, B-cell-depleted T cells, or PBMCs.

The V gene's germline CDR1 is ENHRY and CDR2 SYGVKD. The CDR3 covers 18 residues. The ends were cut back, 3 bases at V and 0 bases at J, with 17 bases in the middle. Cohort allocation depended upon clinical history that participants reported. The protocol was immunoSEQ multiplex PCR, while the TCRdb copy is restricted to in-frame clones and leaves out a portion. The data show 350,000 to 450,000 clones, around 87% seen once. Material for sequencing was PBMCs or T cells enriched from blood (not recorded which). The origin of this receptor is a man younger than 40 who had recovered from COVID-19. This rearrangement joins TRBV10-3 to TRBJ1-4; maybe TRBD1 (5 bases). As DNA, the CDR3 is TGTGCCATCAGTGACCCTTTTTGGGGGGACGCAACTAATGAAAAACTGTTTTTT. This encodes CAISDPFWGDATNEKLFF.